This T cell receptor beta chain stems from a study of T-cell reconstitution after alpha-beta-depleted transplantation in children (dated by TCRdb to the mid-2010s). In the study overall: Using TCR repertoire profiling, the study quantitatively followed how T-cell immune reconstitution unfolded in children after TCRalphabeta/CD19-depleted allogeneic hematopoietic cell transplantation.

Points on this clonotype: Its recognized antigen is unknown. Base-call qualities are not available, and no considerably larger clone is one nucleotide away.

Library preparation was by PCR. TCRdb names Illumina HiSeq 2500 as the instrument used. Molecular barcoding was employed in the preparation of TCR libraries, with unique molecular identifiers being used to normalize TCRbeta repertoire quantification. In TCRdb, the public reads were trimmed at Q25 with fastp and aligned with MiXCR, with productive beta chains retained. All rows with the same CDR3 protein become a single entry with the most common DNA and genes. The sample table records approximately 510,000 distinct CDR3 sequences; roughly 18% of these occur just once. The ten top clones hold less than 4% of the sample. Cut back by 0 bases and 2 bases, the V and J ends lie 11 bases apart. CDR3 length: 15 amino acids, cysteine to phenylalanine. Only CDR3 DNA is held: 45 bases, read in frame from base 1. CDR1 and CDR2 are drawn from the germline V gene: SGHRS, YFSETQ.

Sequences were derived from PBMCs from the stem cell graft donor, sampled from the stem cell graft. The rearrangement joined TRBV5-1 to TRBJ1-2; TRBD1 is a weak D gene call, 5 bases matching. This TCR derives from a human donor who donated a stem cell graft to a child with acute lymphoblastic leukemia. The nucleotide sequence reads as follows: TGCGCCAGCAGCTTGGTCCGGGGGATCAACTATGGCTACACCTTC. This is translated as CASSLVRGINYGYTF.